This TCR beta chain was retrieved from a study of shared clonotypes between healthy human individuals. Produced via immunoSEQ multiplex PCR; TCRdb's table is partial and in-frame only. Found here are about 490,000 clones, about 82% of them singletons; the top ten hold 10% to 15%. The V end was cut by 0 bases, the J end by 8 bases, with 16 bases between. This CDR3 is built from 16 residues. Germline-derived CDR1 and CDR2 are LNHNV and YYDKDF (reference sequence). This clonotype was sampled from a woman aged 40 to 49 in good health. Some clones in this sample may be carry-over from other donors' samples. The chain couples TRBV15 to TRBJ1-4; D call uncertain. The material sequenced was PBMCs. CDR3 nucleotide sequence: TGTGCCACCAGCAGAGATCTAGGAGAGGGCGAGGAAAAACTGTTTTTT. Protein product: CATSRDLGEGEEKLFF.